Below, 29 T cell receptor beta chains from the same sample are listed, as sequenced in a study of blood T cell repertoires in COVID-19. Measured with immunoSEQ multiplex PCR; TCRdb has only the in-frame clones, and not every one. Seen here are roughly 520,000 clones, more than 75% observed once, and the top ten hold 1.8%. What was sequenced was PBMCs or T cells enriched from blood (not recorded which). Receptors were obtained from a woman aged 40 to 50 who had recovered from COVID-19.

This chain connects TRBV2 to TRBJ1-1; D not certain. Germline lookup yields CDR1 SNHLY and CDR2 FYNNEI. V dropped 6 bases and J dropped 4 bases, with 6 bases sitting between them. This CDR3 has 11 residues. This CDR3 reads CASSWATEAFF. The CDR3 bases are TGTGCCAGCAGCTGGGCCACTGAAGCTTTCTTT.

The chain carries TRBV19 and TRBJ1-6; weak D call: TRBD1 (5 bases). Germline loops: CDR1 LNHDA, CDR2 SQIVND (reference sequence). Trimming took off 4 bases at V and 7 bases at J, with 17 bases between the two ends. CDR3 length equals 16 residues. The CDR3 DNA reads as TGTGCCAGTAGTAAGTTAGCGGCAGGGCGGAATTCACCCCTCCACTTT. Translation gives CASSKLAAGRNSPLHF.

The CDR3 reads CASSLGPSGGDNEQFF. DNA of the CDR3: TGCGCCAGCAGCTTAGGCCCTAGCGGGGGAGACAATGAGCAGTTCTTC. This sequence joins TRBV5-1 and TRBJ2-1; 10 bases are a match to TRBD2. In germline, CDR1 is SGHRS, CDR2 YFSETQ. With 2 bases clipped from V and 5 bases from J, the junction kept 7 bases outside the gene matches. This CDR3 is 16 amino acids long. Full variable domain (remainder filled in from reference TRBV5-1 and TRBJ2-1): KAGVTQTPRYLIKTRGQQVTLSCSPISGHRSVSWYQQTPGQGLQFLFEYFSETQRNKGNFPGRFSGRQFSNSRSEMNVSTLELGDSALYLCASSLGPSGGDNEQFFGPGTRLTVL.

The chain links TRBV6-5 to TRBJ2-1, with a possible D match to TRBD2 (6 bases). This CDR3 comprises 14 residues. V shed 5 bases and J shed 0 bases, with 8 bases lying between them. Per the germline V gene, CDR1 is MNHEY and CDR2 is SVGAGI. DNA of the CDR3: TGTGCCAGCAGTCGGAGGGGCTCCTACAATGAGCAGTTCTTC. This codes for CASSRRGSYNEQFF.

Regarding this clone: Other DNA sequences from this sample encode an identical CDR3 as well. The chain is built from TRBV7-9 and TRBJ1-3; no firm D call. The V end was cut by 5 bases, the J end by 7 bases, with 9 bases between. Looked up from germline, CDR1 is SEHNR and CDR2 is FQNEAQ (reference sequence). CDR3 length equals 12 residues. The CDR3, as DNA: TGTGCCAGCAGCCCCCTAAGTAACACCATATATTTT. Encoded protein: CASSPLSNTIYF.

J is TRBJ1-2 and V is TRBV4-3; D is unresolved. Germline V CDR1 and CDR2: LGHNA, YSLEER. The CDR3 consists of 14 residues. Trimming pared 3 bases from V and 7 bases from J, leaving 15 bases between. The CDR3 is CASSHISRVFGYTF. The CDR3 bases are TGCGCCAGCAGCCACATTAGCCGGGTCTTTGGCTACACCTTC.

This chain uses TRBV6-2 or TRBV6-3 with TRBJ2-1, with 11 bases matching TRBD2. Germline-derived CDR1 and CDR2 are MNHEY and SVGEGT. V lost 5 bases, J lost 3 bases, and 3 bases stayed unmatched. The CDR3 runs to 15 residues. The CDR3 spells CASSPGLADYNEQFF. The CDR3 DNA is TGTGCCAGCAGTCCGGGACTAGCGGACTACAATGAGCAGTTCTTC.

The chain recombines TRBV6-6 with TRBJ2-1; 14 bases are a match to TRBD2. The CDR3 spans 17 residues. CDR1 and CDR2 (germline): MNHNY, SVGAGI (reference sequence). The ends lost 5 bases at V and 6 bases at J; junction bases unmatched: 9. The CDR3 loop reads CASSQPGLAGAPNEQFF. The CDR3 nucleotides read TGTGCCAGCAGTCAGCCGGGACTAGCGGGAGCTCCCAATGAGCAGTTCTTC.

The rearrangement uses TRBV5-1 and TRBJ1-2; no definite D call. CDR3 length: 13 amino acids. CDR1 and CDR2 (germline): SGHRS, YFSETQ. The V end lost 0 bases, the J end lost 9 bases, and 12 bases lay between the germline ends. The CDR3 coding sequence is TGCGCCAGCAGCTTGGCTCCAGGTGAGAGCTACACCTTC. Translation: CASSLAPGESYTF. Drawing the rest from reference TRBV5-1 and TRBJ1-2, the complete variable domain is KAGVTQTPRYLIKTRGQQVTLSCSPISGHRSVSWYQQTPGQGLQFLFEYFSETQRNKGNFPGRFSGRQFSNSRSEMNVSTLELGDSALYLCASSLAPGESYTFGSGTRLTVV.

V and J are TRBV19 and TRBJ1-1, with 9 bases matching TRBD1. This CDR3 spans 15 amino acids. The V gene end was trimmed by 6 bases and the J gene end by 1 base; junction bases not matched to a gene: 6. Germline V CDR1 and CDR2: LNHDA, SQIVND (reference sequence). The CDR3: CASSSDRGTNTEAFF. In DNA, the CDR3 is TGTGCCAGTAGCTCGGACAGGGGCACGAACACTGAAGCTTTCTTT.

V usage is TRBV6-1 and J usage is TRBJ2-2; TRBD1 is a possible D gene (5 bases). Germline CDR1 and CDR2: MNHNS and SASEGT. CDR3 size: 15 residues. The V and J ends lost 3 bases and 0 bases respectively, with 8 bases between them. In DNA, the CDR3 is TGTGCCAGCAGTGAGGACAACTCGAACACCGGGGAGCTGTTTTTT. This gives the protein CASSEDNSNTGELFF.

This rearrangement joins TRBV19 to TRBJ1-5, with a tentative D call TRBD1 (6 bases). The V gene's germline CDR1 is LNHDA and CDR2 SQIVND (reference sequence). V gave up 5 bases and J gave up 4 bases, with 18 bases separating them. The CDR3 spans 16 residues. CDR3 in amino acids: CASSPRQEIRNQPQHF. The DNA for the CDR3 is TGTGCCAGTAGTCCAAGACAGGAGATTCGAAATCAGCCCCAGCATTTT.

The V and J genes are TRBV15 and TRBJ1-2; D ambiguous. This CDR3 has 14 amino acids. V dropped 0 bases and J dropped 1 base, with 6 bases sitting between them. Per the germline V gene, CDR1 is LNHNV and CDR2 is YYDKDF (reference sequence). In nucleotides, the CDR3 is TGTGCCACCAGCAGAGATCCAGTTAACTATGGCTACACCTTC. Its translation is CATSRDPVNYGYTF.

The rearrangement uses TRBV19 and TRBJ1-4; D is unclear. The CDR3 runs 17 residues. The germline V gene has CDR1 LNHDA and CDR2 SQIVND (reference sequence). The V end was cut by 3 bases, the J end by 0 bases, with 14 bases between. CDR3 in DNA: TGTGCCAGTAGTATTTACGGGCGGACTGCAACTAATGAAAAACTGTTTTTT. This gives the protein CASSIYGRTATNEKLFF.

The V gene is TRBV6-8, the J gene TRBJ2-4; 7 nucleotides line up with TRBD1. Germline V gene data show CDR1 as MNHGY and CDR2 as SAAAGT. This CDR3 has 19 amino acids. Trimming at V came to 9 bases and at J to 3 bases, leaving 23 bases not matched to a gene. CDR3 in amino acids: CASGSDRDRPSAVKNIQYF. The CDR3 coding sequence is TGTGCCAGTGGTTCGGACCGGGACAGACCCTCGGCGGTCAAAAACATTCAGTACTTC.

The CDR3 loop is CASSQLDRVNTEAFF. In DNA, the CDR3 is TGTGCCAGCAGCCAACTGGACAGGGTCAACACTGAAGCTTTCTTT. The chain has TRBV4-2 and TRBJ1-1, with 8 bases identical to TRBD1. Germline CDR1 is LGHNA and CDR2 is YNFKEQ. V shed 2 bases and J 2 bases; nucleotides not matched to a gene: 4. This CDR3 region has 15 residues.

This sequence joins TRBV4-3 and TRBJ1-2; D not resolved. Germline lookup yields CDR1 LGHNA and CDR2 YSLEER. V lost 0 bases to trimming and J lost 7 bases, with 15 bases between them. This CDR3 spans 15 amino acids. The DNA of the CDR3 is TGCGCCAGCAGCCAAGATAATCACTCGTCGGGTGGCTACACCTTC. It codes for CASSQDNHSSGGYTF.

The genes are TRBV7-2 and TRBJ2-1; 13 nucleotides align to TRBD2. Germline CDR1 reads SGHTA; CDR2 reads FQGNSA. Trimming cost V 1 base and J 6 bases; bases outside gene matches: 3. The CDR3 totals 16 residues. The CDR3 loop reads CASSLGGLAGRNEQFF. CDR3 DNA: TGTGCCAGCAGCTTAGGGGGACTAGCGGGACGCAATGAGCAGTTCTTC.

J is TRBJ2-5 and V is TRBV10-2; 8 bases fit TRBD1. After removal of 7 bases from V and 5 bases from J, the junction contained 12 bases not matched to a gene. Germline V gives CDR1 WSHSY, CDR2 SAAADI. CDR3 size: 15 residues. In nucleotides, the CDR3 is TGCGCCAGCACCCACGGACAGGGCATCTTCGAGACCCAGTACTTC. It encodes CASTHGQGIFETQYF.

The chain joins TRBV27 to TRBJ2-7; 7 positions match TRBD2. The J segment lost 4 bases and the V segment lost 2 bases, leaving 11 bases of the junction unmatched. The CDR3 totals 16 residues. Germline-derived CDR1 and CDR2 are MNHEY and SMNVEV (reference sequence). The CDR3 sequence is CASSLGRGVGGYEQYF. The CDR3 region has the DNA TGTGCCAGCAGTTTAGGTCGGGGGGTGGGGGGTTACGAGCAGTACTTC.

This clone was detected only once. The CDR3 is CASSPRGSQANEKLFF. The CDR3 DNA reads TGTGCCAGCTCACCACGGGGCAGTCAGGCTAATGAAAAACTGTTTTTT. This chain joins TRBV18 and TRBJ1-4, with D possibly matching TRBD1 (5 bases). Trimming removed 1 base from V and 3 bases from J, with 12 bases in between. The germline gives CDR1 KGHSH, CDR2 LQKENI. The CDR3 has 16 amino acids. The variable domain in full, with the rest retrieved from reference TRBV18 and TRBJ1-4, is NAGVMQNPRHLVRRRGQEARLRCSPMKGHSHVYWYRQLPEEGLKFMVYLQKENIIDESGMPKERFSAEFPKEGPSILRIQQVVRGDSAAYFCASSPRGSQANEKLFFGSGTQLSVL.

This chain links TRBV18 with TRBJ2-5; weak D call: TRBD2 (6 bases). This CDR3 has 14 residues. V lost 0 bases and J 5 bases, leaving 10 bases between the germline ends. Germline V gene sequence: CDR1 KGHSH, CDR2 LQKENI. The CDR3: CASSPPWDWETQYF. DNA of the CDR3: TGTGCCAGCTCACCACCCTGGGACTGGGAGACCCAGTACTTC.

The chain combines TRBV18 with TRBJ2-3; 8 bases match TRBD2. This CDR3 spans 16 amino acids. V lost 6 bases to trimming and J lost 6 bases; unmatched junction nucleotides: 14. Germline lookup yields CDR1 KGHSH and CDR2 LQKENI. CDR3 sequence (DNA): TGTGCCAGCTCGCCTTTATTAATAGCGGGAAAGGATACGCAGTATTTT. It codes for CASSPLLIAGKDTQYF.

This rearrangement joins TRBV4-3 to TRBJ2-3, with 14 bases fitting TRBD2. The CDR3 is made up of 18 amino acids. The trim removed 2 bases at V and 2 bases at J, leaving 6 bases unmatched. Germline lookup yields CDR1 LGHNA and CDR2 YSLEER. CDR3 DNA: TGCGCCAGCAGCCAACGAGGACTAGCGGGAGGTAACACAGATACGCAGTATTTT. This codes for CASSQRGLAGGNTDTQYF.

This clone was picked up one time. V is TRBV5-1 and J is TRBJ2-7, with 7 bases that match TRBD2. Germline trimming cut 3 bases from V and 6 bases from J; bases unmatched to any gene: 9. The CDR3 loop spans 14 amino acids. The germline gives CDR1 SGHRS, CDR2 YFSETQ. In DNA, the CDR3 is TGCGCCAGCAGCTCCAGTGGGGGGGAGAGCGAGCAGTACTTC. It yields the protein CASSSSGGESEQYF.

V usage is TRBV4-1 and J usage is TRBJ2-1; D possibly corresponds to TRBD2 (6 bases). Germline loops: CDR1 MGHRA, CDR2 YSYEKL. Trimming left V 0 bases short and J 6 bases short, with 21 bases between. The CDR3 length is 18 residues. In DNA form, the CDR3 reads TGCGCCAGCAGCCAAGATAGAACGGGAGTCGGCCGCTCCAATGAGCAGTTCTTC. Its protein product is CASSQDRTGVGRSNEQFF.

This clone has just one count. This chain joins TRBV21-1 and TRBJ1-6; the table's D call TRBD1 went unverified against the DNA. TRBV21-1 is assigned pseudogene status. The CDR3 totals 17 residues. The CDR3: CASSKSTRGRGPSPLHF. CDR3 DNA sequence: TGTGCCAGCAGCAAATCCACTAGGGGCAGGGGGCCTTCACCCCTCCACTTT.

The rearrangement joins TRBV6-5 to TRBJ2-1, with TRBD1 matching over 8 bases. The CDR3 runs to 12 residues. Germline V gene data show CDR1 as MNHEY and CDR2 as SVGAGI. V lost 10 bases and J lost 13; bases outside the gene matches: 12. The CDR3 here is CATTPGQGRQFF. The CDR3 DNA sequence: TGTGCCACTACACCCGGACAGGGACGACAGTTCTTC.

This sequence joins TRBV4-3 and TRBJ2-2, with D possibly being TRBD1 (5 bases). This CDR3 is built from 13 residues. CDR1 LGHNA and CDR2 YSLEER come from the germline V gene. V was cut by 3 bases and J by 8 bases, with 10 bases left in between. This chain's CDR3 is CASSQYDRGELFF. In nucleotides, the CDR3 is TGCGCCAGCAGCCAGTATGACAGAGGGGAGCTGTTTTTT.